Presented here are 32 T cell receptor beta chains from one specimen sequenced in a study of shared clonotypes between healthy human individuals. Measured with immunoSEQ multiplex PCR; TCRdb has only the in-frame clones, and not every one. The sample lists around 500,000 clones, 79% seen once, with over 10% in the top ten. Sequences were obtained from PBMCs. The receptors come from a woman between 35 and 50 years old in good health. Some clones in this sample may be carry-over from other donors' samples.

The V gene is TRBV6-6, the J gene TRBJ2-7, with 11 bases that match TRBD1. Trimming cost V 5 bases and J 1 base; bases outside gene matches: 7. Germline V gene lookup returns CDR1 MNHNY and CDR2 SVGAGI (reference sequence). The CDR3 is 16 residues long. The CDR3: CASSNRGQGVSYEQYF. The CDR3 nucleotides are TGTGCCAGCAGTAACCGGGGACAGGGGGTTTCCTACGAGCAGTACTTC.

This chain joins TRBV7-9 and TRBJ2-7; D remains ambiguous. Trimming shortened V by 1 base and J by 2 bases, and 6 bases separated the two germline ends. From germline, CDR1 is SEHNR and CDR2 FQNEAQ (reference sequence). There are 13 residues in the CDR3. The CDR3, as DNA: TGTGCCAGCAGCTTAGGTGTCCCCTACGAGCAGTACTTC. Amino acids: CASSLGVPYEQYF.

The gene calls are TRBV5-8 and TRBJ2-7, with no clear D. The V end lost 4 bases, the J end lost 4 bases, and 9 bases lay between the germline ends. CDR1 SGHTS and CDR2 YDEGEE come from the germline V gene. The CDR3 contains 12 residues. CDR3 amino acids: CASSPTWYEQYF. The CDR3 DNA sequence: TGTGCCAGCAGCCCCACCTGGTACGAGCAGTACTTC.

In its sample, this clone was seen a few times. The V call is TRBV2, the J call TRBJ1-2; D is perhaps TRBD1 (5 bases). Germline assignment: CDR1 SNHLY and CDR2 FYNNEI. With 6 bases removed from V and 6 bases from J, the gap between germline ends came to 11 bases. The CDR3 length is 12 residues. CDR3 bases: TGTGCCAGCAGCGCGGACACGAATGGCTACACCTTC. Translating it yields CASSADTNGYTF.

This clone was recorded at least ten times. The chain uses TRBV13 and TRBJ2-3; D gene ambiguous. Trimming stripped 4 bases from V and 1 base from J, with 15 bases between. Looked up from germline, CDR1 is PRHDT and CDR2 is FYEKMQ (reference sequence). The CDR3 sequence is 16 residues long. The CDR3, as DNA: TGTGCCAGCAGCTCAGGACGTAGGTGGGGCACAGATACGCAGTATTTT. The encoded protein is CASSSGRRWGTDTQYF.

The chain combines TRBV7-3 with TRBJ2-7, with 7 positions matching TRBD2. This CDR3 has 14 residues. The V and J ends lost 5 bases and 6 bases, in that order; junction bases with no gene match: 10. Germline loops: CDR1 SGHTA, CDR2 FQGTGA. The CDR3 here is CASSKTTGGGEQYF. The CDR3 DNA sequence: TGTGCCAGCAGCAAAACCACGGGGGGTGGCGAGCAGTACTTC.

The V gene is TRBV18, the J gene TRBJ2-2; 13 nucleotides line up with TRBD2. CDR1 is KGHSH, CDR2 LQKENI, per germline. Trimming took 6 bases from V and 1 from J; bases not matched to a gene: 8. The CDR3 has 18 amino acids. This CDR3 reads CASSHRGLAGENTGELFF. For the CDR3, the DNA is TGTGCCAGCTCCCACCGTGGACTAGCGGGAGAGAACACCGGGGAGCTGTTTTTT. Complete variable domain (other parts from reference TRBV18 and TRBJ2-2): NAGVMQNPRHLVRRRGQEARLRCSPMKGHSHVYWYRQLPEEGLKFMVYLQKENIIDESGMPKERFSAEFPKEGPSILRIQQVVRGDSAAYFCASSHRGLAGENTGELFFGEGSRLTVL.

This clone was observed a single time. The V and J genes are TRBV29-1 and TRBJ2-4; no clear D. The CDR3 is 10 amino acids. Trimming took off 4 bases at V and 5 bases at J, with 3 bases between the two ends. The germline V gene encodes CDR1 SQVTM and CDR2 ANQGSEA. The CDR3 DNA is TGCAGCGTTGGGGAAAACATTCAGTACTTC. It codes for CSVGENIQYF. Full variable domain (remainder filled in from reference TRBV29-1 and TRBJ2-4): SAVISQKPSRDICQRGTSLTIQCQVDSQVTMMFWYRQQPGQSLTLIATANQGSEATYESGFVIDKFPISRPNLTFSTLTVSNMSPEDSSIYLCSVGENIQYFGAGTRLSVL.

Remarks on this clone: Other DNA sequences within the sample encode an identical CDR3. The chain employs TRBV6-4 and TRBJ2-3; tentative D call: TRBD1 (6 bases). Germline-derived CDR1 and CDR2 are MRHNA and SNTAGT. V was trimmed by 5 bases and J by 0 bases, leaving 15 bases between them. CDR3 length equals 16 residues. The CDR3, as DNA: TGTGCCAGCAGTCCAGGGGCTGACTTCAGCACAGATACGCAGTATTTT. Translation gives CASSPGADFSTDTQYF.

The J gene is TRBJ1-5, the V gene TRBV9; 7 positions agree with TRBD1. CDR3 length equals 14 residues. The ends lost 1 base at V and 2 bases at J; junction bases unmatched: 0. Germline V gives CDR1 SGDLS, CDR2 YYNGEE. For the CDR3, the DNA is TGTGCCAGCAGCGTACAGGGGGGCAATCAGCCCCAGCATTTT. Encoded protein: CASSVQGGNQPQHF.

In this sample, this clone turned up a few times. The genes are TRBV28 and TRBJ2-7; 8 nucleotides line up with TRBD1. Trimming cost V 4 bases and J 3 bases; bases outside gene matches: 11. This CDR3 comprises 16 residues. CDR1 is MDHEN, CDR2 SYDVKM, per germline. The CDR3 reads CASSSHQGALLYEQYF. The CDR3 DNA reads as TGTGCCAGCAGTTCCCACCAGGGGGCCCTTCTCTACGAGCAGTACTTC. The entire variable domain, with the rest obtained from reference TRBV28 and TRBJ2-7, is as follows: DVKVTQSSRYLVKRTGEKVFLECVQDMDHENMFWYRQDPGLGLRLIYFSYDVKMKEKGDIPEGYSVSREKKERFSLILESASTNQTSMYLCASSSHQGALLYEQYFGPGTRLTVT.

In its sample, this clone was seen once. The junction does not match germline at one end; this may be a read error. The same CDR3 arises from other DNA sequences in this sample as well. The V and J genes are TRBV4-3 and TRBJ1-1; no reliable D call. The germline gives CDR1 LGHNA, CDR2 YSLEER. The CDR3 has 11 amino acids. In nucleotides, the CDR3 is TGCGCCAGCAGCCAAGATCGGGAAGCATTCTTT. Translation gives CASSQDREAFF.

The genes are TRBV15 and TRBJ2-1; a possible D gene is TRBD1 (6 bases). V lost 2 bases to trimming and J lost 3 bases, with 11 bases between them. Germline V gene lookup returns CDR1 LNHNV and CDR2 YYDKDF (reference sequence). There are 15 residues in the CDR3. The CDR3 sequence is CATSRSLGGYNEQFF. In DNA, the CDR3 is TGTGCCACCAGCAGAAGCTTAGGGGGCTACAATGAGCAGTTCTTC.

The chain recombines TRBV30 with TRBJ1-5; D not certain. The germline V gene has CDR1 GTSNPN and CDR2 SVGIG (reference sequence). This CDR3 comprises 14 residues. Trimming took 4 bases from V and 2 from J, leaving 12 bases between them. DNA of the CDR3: TGTGCCTGGACCCCGGGCACCCGCAATCAGCCCCAGCATTTT. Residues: CAWTPGTRNQPQHF.

The CDR3 DNA reads as TGTGCCAGCAGCTTGCATGAAGCGGGAGGGCGAGAGACCCAGTACTTC. Protein: CASSLHEAGGRETQYF. The chain employs TRBV5-8 and TRBJ2-5; TRBD2 agrees at 10 bases. The trim removed 1 base at V and 4 bases at J, leaving 7 bases unmatched. The CDR3 contains 16 residues. Per germline, CDR1 SGHTS and CDR2 YDEGEE.

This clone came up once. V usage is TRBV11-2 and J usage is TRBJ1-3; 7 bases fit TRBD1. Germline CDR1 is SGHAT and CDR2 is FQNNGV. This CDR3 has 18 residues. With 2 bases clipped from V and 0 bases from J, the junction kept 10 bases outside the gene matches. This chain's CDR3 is CASSLSDREIFSGNTIYF. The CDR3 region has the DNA TGTGCCAGCAGCTTATCCGACAGGGAGATTTTCTCTGGAAACACCATATATTTT.

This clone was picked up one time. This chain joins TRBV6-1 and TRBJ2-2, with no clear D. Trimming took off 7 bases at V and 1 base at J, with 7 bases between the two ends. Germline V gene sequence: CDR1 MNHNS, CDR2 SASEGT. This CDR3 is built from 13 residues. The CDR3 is CASTRGNTGELFF. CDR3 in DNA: TGTGCCAGCACTCGCGGGAACACCGGGGAGCTGTTTTTT.

The chain's CDR3 is CASSLTGTTYEQYF. The CDR3 coding sequence is TGTGCCAGTAGTCTGACAGGGACTACCTACGAGCAGTACTTC. The V gene is TRBV19, the J gene TRBJ2-7, with D perhaps given as TRBD1 or TRBD2 (7 bases each). Germline CDR1 reads LNHDA; CDR2 reads SQIVND (reference sequence). CDR3 length: 14 amino acids. Trimming cost V 5 bases and J 2 bases, with 13 bases left between them.

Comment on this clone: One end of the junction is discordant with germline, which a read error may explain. In DNA form, the CDR3 reads TGTGCCAGCAGTTCTGAGGCCAACGTCCTGACTTTC. Its translation: CASSSEANVLTF. The gene calls are TRBV2 and TRBJ2-6; no clear D. CDR1 is SNHLY and CDR2 is FYNNEI in the germline V gene. CDR3 length: 12 amino acids.

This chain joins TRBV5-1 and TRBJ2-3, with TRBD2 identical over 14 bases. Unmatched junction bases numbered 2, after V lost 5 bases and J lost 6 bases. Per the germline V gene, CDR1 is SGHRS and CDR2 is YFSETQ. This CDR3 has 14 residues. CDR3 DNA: TGCGCCAGCAGAGGGACTAGCGGGAGTGATACGCAGTATTTT. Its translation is CASRGTSGSDTQYF. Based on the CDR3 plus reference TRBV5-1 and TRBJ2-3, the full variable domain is KAGVTQTPRYLIKTRGQQVTLSCSPISGHRSVSWYQQTPGQGLQFLFEYFSETQRNKGNFPGRFSGRQFSNSRSEMNVSTLELGDSALYLCASRGTSGSDTQYFGPGTRLTVL.

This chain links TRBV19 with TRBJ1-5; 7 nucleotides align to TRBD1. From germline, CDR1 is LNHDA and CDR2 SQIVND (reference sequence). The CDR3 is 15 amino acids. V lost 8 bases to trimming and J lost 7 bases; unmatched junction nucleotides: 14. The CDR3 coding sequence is TGTGCCAGTGGGGGGAGGGGGCTAGGGGTACAGCCCCAGCATTTT. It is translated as CASGGRGLGVQPQHF.

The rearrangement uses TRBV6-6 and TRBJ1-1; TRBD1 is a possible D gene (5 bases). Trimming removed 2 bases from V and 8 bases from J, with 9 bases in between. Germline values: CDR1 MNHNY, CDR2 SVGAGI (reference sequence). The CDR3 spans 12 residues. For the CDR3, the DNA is TGTGCCAGCAGTTACCTGGGGCCCGAAGCTTTCTTT. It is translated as CASSYLGPEAFF.

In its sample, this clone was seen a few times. This chain's CDR3 is CASSPIAGRWQETQYF. The CDR3, as DNA: TGTGCCAGCAGCCCCATAGCGGGAAGGTGGCAAGAGACCCAGTACTTC. The chain joins TRBV28 to TRBJ2-5, with TRBD2 matching over 8 bases. This CDR3 contains 16 residues. Germline CDR1 reads MDHEN; CDR2 reads SYDVKM. J gave up 2 bases and V 6 bases, and 11 bases lay outside the gene matches.

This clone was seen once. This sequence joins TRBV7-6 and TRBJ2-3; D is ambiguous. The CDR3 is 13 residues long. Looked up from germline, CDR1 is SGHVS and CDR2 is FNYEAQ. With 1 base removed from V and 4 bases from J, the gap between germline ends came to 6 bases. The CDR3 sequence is CASSLGAADTQYF. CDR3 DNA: TGTGCCAGCAGCTTAGGAGCAGCAGATACGCAGTATTTT.

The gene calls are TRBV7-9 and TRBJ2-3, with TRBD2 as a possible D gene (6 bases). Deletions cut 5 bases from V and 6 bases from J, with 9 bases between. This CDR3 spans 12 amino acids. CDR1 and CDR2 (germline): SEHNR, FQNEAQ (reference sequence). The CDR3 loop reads CASSPGRDTQYF. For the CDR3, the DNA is TGTGCCAGCAGCCCAGGGAGGGATACGCAGTATTTT.

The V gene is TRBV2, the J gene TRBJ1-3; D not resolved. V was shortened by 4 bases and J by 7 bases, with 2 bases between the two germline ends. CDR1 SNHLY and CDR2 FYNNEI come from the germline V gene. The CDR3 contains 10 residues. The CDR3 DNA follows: TGTGCCAGCAGTGTCAACACCATATATTTT. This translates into CASSVNTIYF.

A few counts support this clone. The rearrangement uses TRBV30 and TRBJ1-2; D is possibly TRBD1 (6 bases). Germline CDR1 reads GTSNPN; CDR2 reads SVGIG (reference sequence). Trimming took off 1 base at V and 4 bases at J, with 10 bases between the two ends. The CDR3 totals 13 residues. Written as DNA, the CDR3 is TGTGCCTGGAGTGGGCGCAGGGGCTATGGCTACACCTTC. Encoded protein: CAWSGRRGYGYTF.

The CDR3 region has the DNA TGTGCCAGCAGTACAGGGCTGTTAAGGGAAAAACTGTTTTTT. Residues: CASSTGLLREKLFF. The chain couples TRBV6-5 to TRBJ1-4; perhaps TRBD1 as D (6 bases). CDR3 length equals 14 residues. V lost 5 bases and J 8 bases, leaving 15 bases between the germline ends. Germline CDR1 reads MNHEY; CDR2 reads SVGAGI.

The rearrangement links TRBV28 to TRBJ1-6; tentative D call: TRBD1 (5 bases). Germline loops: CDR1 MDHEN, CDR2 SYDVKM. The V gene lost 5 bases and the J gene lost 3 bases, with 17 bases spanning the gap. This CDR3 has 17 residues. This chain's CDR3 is CASSLRQSKNYNSPLHF. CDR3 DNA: TGTGCCAGCAGTCTCCGACAGTCTAAGAACTATAATTCACCCCTCCACTTT.

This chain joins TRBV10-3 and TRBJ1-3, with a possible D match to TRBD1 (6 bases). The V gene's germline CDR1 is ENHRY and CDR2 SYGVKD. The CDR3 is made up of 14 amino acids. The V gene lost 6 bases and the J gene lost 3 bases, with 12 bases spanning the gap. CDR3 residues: CAIRQGEVGNTIYF. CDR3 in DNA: TGTGCCATCAGACAGGGAGAGGTTGGAAACACCATATATTTT.

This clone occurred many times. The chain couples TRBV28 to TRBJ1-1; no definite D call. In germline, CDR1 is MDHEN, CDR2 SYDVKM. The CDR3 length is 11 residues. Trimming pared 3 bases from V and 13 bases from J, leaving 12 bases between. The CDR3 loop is CASSFGVKNFF. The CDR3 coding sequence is TGTGCCAGCAGTTTCGGGGTCAAGAATTTCTTT.

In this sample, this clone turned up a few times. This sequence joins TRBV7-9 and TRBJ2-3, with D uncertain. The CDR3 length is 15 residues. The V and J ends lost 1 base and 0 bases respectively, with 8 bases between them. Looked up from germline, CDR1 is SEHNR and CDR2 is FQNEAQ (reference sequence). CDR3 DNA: TGTGCCAGCAGCTTAGGGTTAGCTAGCACAGATACGCAGTATTTT. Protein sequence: CASSLGLASTDTQYF.